These 2 T cell receptor beta chains originate from one sample sequenced in a study of vaccination effects on CD4 cells after COVID-19. No antigens are known for them. Within the ViraFEST assay, antigen-specific CD4+ T cells underwent expansion with viral peptide pools prior to sequencing. Culture lasted about ten days before CD4+ T cell isolation. Among the vaccine recipients, none had a prior SARS-CoV-2 infection, and nucleocapsid antibodies were negative. Only in-frame clones appear in the TCRdb table, and some are missing; sequencing was by immunoSEQ multiplex PCR. The data contain about 43,000 clones, 70% to 80% of them singletons. This specimen was CD4+ T cells from PBMCs cultured with SARS-CoV-2 spike peptides, taken before COVID-19 vaccination. The receptors were gathered from a human donor who received a COVID-19 vaccine.

This clone has more than one count but fewer than ten. This sequence joins TRBV24-1 and TRBJ2-2; maybe TRBD1 (5 bases). Germline lookup yields CDR1 KGHDR and CDR2 SFDVKD. The CDR3 sequence is 15 residues long. The V end was cut by 0 bases, the J end by 4 bases, with 8 bases between. CDR3 region: CATSDLGHFTGELFF. CDR3 bases: TGTGCCACCAGTGATTTGGGACATTTCACCGGGGAGCTGTTTTTT.

V gene TRBV5-6 combines with J gene TRBJ1-6; tentative D call: TRBD1 (6 bases). CDR3 length: 13 residues. In germline, CDR1 is SGHDT, CDR2 YYEEEE. Trimming left V 3 bases short and J 11 bases short, with 12 bases between. The CDR3 spells CASSSGEGAPLHF. CDR3 nucleotide sequence: TGTGCCAGCAGCTCGGGGGAGGGGGCACCCCTCCACTTT.